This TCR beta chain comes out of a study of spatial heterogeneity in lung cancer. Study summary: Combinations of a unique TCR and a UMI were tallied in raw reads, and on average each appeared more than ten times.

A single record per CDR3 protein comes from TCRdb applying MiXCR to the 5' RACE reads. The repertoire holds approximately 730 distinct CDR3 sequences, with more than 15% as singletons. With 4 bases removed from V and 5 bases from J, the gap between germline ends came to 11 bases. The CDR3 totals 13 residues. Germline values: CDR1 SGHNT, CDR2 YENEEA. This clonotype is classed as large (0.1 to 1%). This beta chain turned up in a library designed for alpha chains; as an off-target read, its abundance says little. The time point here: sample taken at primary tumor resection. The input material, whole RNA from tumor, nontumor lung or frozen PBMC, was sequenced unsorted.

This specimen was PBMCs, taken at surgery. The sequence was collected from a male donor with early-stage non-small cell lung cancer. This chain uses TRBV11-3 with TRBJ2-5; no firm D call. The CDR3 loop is CASSSHRWETQYF. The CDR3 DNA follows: TGTGCCAGCAGCTCTCACCGGTGGGAGACCCAGTACTTC.